Listed below are T cell receptor beta chains from one sample, sequenced in a study of T cell changes during pregnancy in multiple sclerosis. TCRdb keeps only in-frame clones here, not all; method: immunoSEQ multiplex PCR. This table has about 40,000 clones, around 89% appearing once. Sequenced material: CD4+ T cells from peripheral blood mononuclear cells, taken in the first trimester of pregnancy. These receptors were obtained from a female donor with multiple sclerosis, enrolled in a pregnancy study. Each CDR3 is given with its conserved first and last residue. D genes are given only for firm matches. The listing skips clone size in some rows; elsewhere it reads once, few, many or a size class.

size	length	J	V	D	DNA	CDR3
-	13	TRBJ1-2	TRBV6-5	TRBD1	TGTGCCAGCAGTCCGGACAGGGACTATGGCTACACCTTC	CASSPDRDYGYTF
-	14	TRBJ2-2	TRBV5-6	TRBD2	TGTGCCAGCAGCTTGGAGACTAGCAGCGGGGAGCTGTTTTTT	CASSLETSSGELFF
-	14	TRBJ1-4	TRBV7-9	TRBD1	TGTGCCAGCAGCGACAGGGAAACTAATGAAAAACTGTTTTTT	CASSDRETNEKLFF
once	16	TRBJ2-3	TRBV4-3	TRBD2	TGCGCCAGCAGCCAGGAACTAGCGGGGGATACAGATACGCAGTATTTT	CASSQELAGDTDTQYF
-	13	TRBJ1-4	TRBV29-1	TRBD1	TGCAGCACCAAGGGGGCAGCTAATGAAAAACTGTTTTTT	CSTKGAANEKLFF
few	13	TRBJ2-5	TRBV7-2	-	TGTGCCAGCAGCTTAACTATTCAAGAGACCCAGTACTTC	CASSLTIQETQYF
-	15	TRBJ2-7	TRBV29-1	TRBD1	TGCAGCGTTGAAGACCGGGACAGGGGGAGCTACGAGCAGTACTTC	CSVEDRDRGSYEQYF
-	13	TRBJ2-7	TRBV2	TRBD1	TGTGCCAGCAGGGACAGGGTTGTGGGGGAGCAGTACTTC	CASRDRVVGEQYF
-	13	TRBJ2-7	TRBV5-1	-	TGCGCCAGCAGCTTTGTCGGAGTCTACGAGCAGTACTTC	CASSFVGVYEQYF
once	15	TRBJ2-5	TRBV5-1	TRBD1	TGCGCCAGCAGCCCCACAGGGGGAAACCAAGAGACCCAGTACTTC	CASSPTGGNQETQYF
-	15	TRBJ1-2	TRBV4-1	-	TGCGCCAGCAGCCAAGACCCGAGCAGGAGGGTTGGCTACACCTTC	CASSQDPSRRVGYTF
-	15	TRBJ1-3	TRBV9	-	TGTGCCAGCGCTCGGAACGGGGAATCTGGAAACACCATATATTTT	CASARNGESGNTIYF
-	13	TRBJ1-2	TRBV19	TRBD1	TGTGCCAGTAGTTTGACAGGGGGCACAGGCTACACCTTC	CASSLTGGTGYTF
-	14	TRBJ2-3	TRBV30	-	TGTGCCTGGAGTCCTCTCTCTAGCACAGATACGCAGTATTTT	CAWSPLSSTDTQYF
-	15	TRBJ2-2	TRBV4-2	TRBD1	TGTGCCAGCAGCCCAGGGACAGTACTGACCGGGGAGCTGTTTTTT	CASSPGTVLTGELFF
-	16	TRBJ2-1	TRBV19	-	TGTGCCAGTAGTATGGCGGGACAGAGTATCTACAATGAGCAGTTCTTC	CASSMAGQSIYNEQFF
-	13	TRBJ1-1	TRBV5-1	-	TGCGCCAGCAGCTTAGAGAAGAACACTGAAGCTTTCTTT	CASSLEKNTEAFF
once	15	TRBJ2-5	TRBV7-6	-	TGTGCCAGCAGCTTAGGAGCGTTGGGGCTAGAGACCCAGTACTTC	CASSLGALGLETQYF
-	16	TRBJ2-5	TRBV5-1	TRBD2	TGCGCCAGCAGCTTGGCGTCCGTGGGGGGGTTAGAGACCCAGTACTTC	CASSLASVGGLETQYF
-	10	TRBJ2-3	TRBV29-1	-	TGCAGCGTAGCTAGAGATACGCAGTATTTT	CSVARDTQYF
-	17	TRBJ2-5	TRBV29-1	TRBD1	TGCAGCGTTGTTCGAAGTTTAGACAGGGGAAGAGGAGAGACCCAGTACTTC	CSVVRSLDRGRGETQYF
-	15	TRBJ2-7	TRBV6-5	-	TGTGCCAGCAGTTACCCGGGCCAGGGGAGCAACGAGCAGTACTTC	CASSYPGQGSNEQYF
-	15	TRBJ2-7	TRBV5-1	TRBD2	TGCGCCAGCAGCCCCCTCGGGGGGAGTCGGAACGAGCAGTACTTC	CASSPLGGSRNEQYF
-	15	TRBJ1-3	TRBV11-2	-	TGTGCCAGCAGCTTGGGCAGGAACTCTGGAAACACCATATATTTT	CASSLGRNSGNTIYF
-	13	TRBJ2-5	TRBV2	-	TGTGCCAGCAATCGACAGGTCCAAGAGACCCAGTACTTC	CASNRQVQETQYF
-	15	TRBJ1-4	TRBV7-8	-	TGTGCCAGCAGCCACAGGTTTGCAACTAATGAAAAACTGTTTTTT	CASSHRFATNEKLFF
few	14	TRBJ2-5	TRBV9	TRBD1	TGTGCCAGCAGCATCGACAGGGGGGGAGAGACCCAGTACTTC	CASSIDRGGETQYF
-	15	TRBJ1-4	TRBV19	-	TGTGCCAGTAGTGACCCCACCCAGGTGAATGAAAAACTGTTTTTT	CASSDPTQVNEKLFF
-	14	TRBJ1-2	TRBV6-1	TRBD1	TGTGCCAGCAGAGACGTTGGACAGGGGTATGGCTACACCTTC	CASRDVGQGYGYTF
-	13	TRBJ2-5	TRBV5-5	-	TGTGCCAGCAGCTTCGTCGAACGGGAGACCCAGTACTTC	CASSFVERETQYF
-	15	TRBJ1-1	TRBV6-5	TRBD1	TGTGCCAGCAGTTACTCGACAGGGTTGGGCACTGAAGCTTTCTTT	CASSYSTGLGTEAFF
-	17	TRBJ1-1	TRBV7-9	-	TGTGCCAGCAGCTTATCCAGAGGGGGAAACTCGAACACTGAAGCTTTCTTT	CASSLSRGGNSNTEAFF
-	17	TRBJ1-2	TRBV4-3	-	TGCGCCAGCAGCCAAGAGAAATTGGACAGAAGAAACTATGGCTACACCTTC	CASSQEKLDRRNYGYTF
-	15	TRBJ2-7	TRBV6-5	TRBD2	TGTGCCAGCAGCCGCCTAGCGGGGGGTAACTACGAGCAGTACTTC	CASSRLAGGNYEQYF
-	16	TRBJ2-7	TRBV4-2	TRBD2	TGTGCCAGCAGCCAGGACGGAGCGGGAAACCCCTACGAGCAGTACTTC	CASSQDGAGNPYEQYF
-	11	TRBJ2-7	TRBV30	-	TGTGCCTGGAGGTTTAGCTACGAGCAGTACTTC	CAWRFSYEQYF
once	13	TRBJ1-1	TRBV14	-	TGTGCCAGCAGCCACTCTACTAACACTGAAGCTTTCTTT	CASSHSTNTEAFF
-	16	TRBJ1-4	TRBV5-5	-	TGTGCCAGCAGCTTAGTTTCCCGGACAGATAGCGAAAAACTGTTTTTT	CASSLVSRTDSEKLFF
-	14	TRBJ1-3	TRBV6-5	TRBD1	TGTGCCAGCCGGACAGGCTATGGAGGAAACACCATATATTTT	CASRTGYGGNTIYF
-	18	TRBJ2-6	TRBV4-2	TRBD2	TGTGCCAGCAGCCAAGAAGCGGGGGGAATCTCTGGGGCCAACGTCCTGACTTTC	CASSQEAGGISGANVLTF
-	16	TRBJ1-5	TRBV22-1	-	TGTCCTGGGAGCGCAACGTGCGGGACAGAGAATCAGCCCCAGCATTTT	CPGSATCGTENQPQHF
-	13	TRBJ2-1	TRBV5-1	TRBD2	TGCGCCAGCATGGTAGCGGGAGCACGAGAGCAGTTCTTC	CASMVAGAREQFF
-	13	TRBJ1-5	TRBV19	-	TGTGCCAGTAGCCCAGGGGTCTCTCAGCCCCAGCATTTT	CASSPGVSQPQHF
-	11	TRBJ2-5	TRBV5-5	TRBD2	TGTGCCAGCAGGGGGGGGAGGACCCAGTACTTC	CASRGGRTQYF
-	13	TRBJ1-1	TRBV27	-	TGTGCCAGCAGCTGGGCCCGGGACACCGAAGCTTTCTTT	CASSWARDTEAFF
-	14	TRBJ1-1	TRBV6-1	TRBD1	TGTGCCAGCACCTCGACAGGGGGCGTCACTGAAGCTTTCTTT	CASTSTGGVTEAFF
-	14	TRBJ1-2	TRBV5-6	-	TGTGCCAGCAGCCGCGAGGGTAGAAACTATGGCTACACCTTC	CASSREGRNYGYTF